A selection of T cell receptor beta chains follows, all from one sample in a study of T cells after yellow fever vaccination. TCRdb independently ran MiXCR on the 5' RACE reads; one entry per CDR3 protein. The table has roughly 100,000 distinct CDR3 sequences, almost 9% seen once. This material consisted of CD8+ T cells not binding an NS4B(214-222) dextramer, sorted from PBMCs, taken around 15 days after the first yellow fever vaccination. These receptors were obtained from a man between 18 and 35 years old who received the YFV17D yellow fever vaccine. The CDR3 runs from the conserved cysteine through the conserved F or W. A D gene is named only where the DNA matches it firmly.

CDR3 protein: CSVEGASNTGELFF
D gene: NA
J gene: TRBJ2-2
V gene: TRBV29-1
CDR3 length: 14

CDR3 protein: CASSSGANYGYTF
D gene: NA
J gene: TRBJ1-2
V gene: TRBV12-3/TRBV12-4
CDR3 length: 13

CDR3 protein: CASGSGWTYNEQFF
D gene: NA
J gene: TRBJ2-1
V gene: TRBV6-2/TRBV6-3
CDR3 length: 14

CDR3 protein: CASSSPDRENTEAFF
D gene: TRBD1
J gene: TRBJ1-1
V gene: TRBV5-1
CDR3 length: 15

CDR3 protein: CASSLYDVGGSYNEQFF
D gene: NA
J gene: TRBJ2-1
V gene: TRBV7-8
CDR3 length: 17

CDR3 protein: CATNPGTSATETQYF
D gene: TRBD2
J gene: TRBJ2-5
V gene: TRBV15
CDR3 length: 15

CDR3 protein: CATSRDPTGGFGYTF
D gene: TRBD1
J gene: TRBJ1-2
V gene: TRBV15
CDR3 length: 15

CDR3 protein: CASGYSPGLEKETQYF
D gene: TRBD2
J gene: TRBJ2-5
V gene: TRBV6-5
CDR3 length: 16

CDR3 protein: CASSYSSMANTEAFF
D gene: NA
J gene: TRBJ1-1
V gene: TRBV6-5
CDR3 length: 15

CDR3 protein: CASSLSGGSVYNEQFF
D gene: TRBD2
J gene: TRBJ2-1
V gene: TRBV5-5
CDR3 length: 16

CDR3 protein: CASSQDEASSYNEQFF
D gene: NA
J gene: TRBJ2-1
V gene: TRBV4-3
CDR3 length: 16